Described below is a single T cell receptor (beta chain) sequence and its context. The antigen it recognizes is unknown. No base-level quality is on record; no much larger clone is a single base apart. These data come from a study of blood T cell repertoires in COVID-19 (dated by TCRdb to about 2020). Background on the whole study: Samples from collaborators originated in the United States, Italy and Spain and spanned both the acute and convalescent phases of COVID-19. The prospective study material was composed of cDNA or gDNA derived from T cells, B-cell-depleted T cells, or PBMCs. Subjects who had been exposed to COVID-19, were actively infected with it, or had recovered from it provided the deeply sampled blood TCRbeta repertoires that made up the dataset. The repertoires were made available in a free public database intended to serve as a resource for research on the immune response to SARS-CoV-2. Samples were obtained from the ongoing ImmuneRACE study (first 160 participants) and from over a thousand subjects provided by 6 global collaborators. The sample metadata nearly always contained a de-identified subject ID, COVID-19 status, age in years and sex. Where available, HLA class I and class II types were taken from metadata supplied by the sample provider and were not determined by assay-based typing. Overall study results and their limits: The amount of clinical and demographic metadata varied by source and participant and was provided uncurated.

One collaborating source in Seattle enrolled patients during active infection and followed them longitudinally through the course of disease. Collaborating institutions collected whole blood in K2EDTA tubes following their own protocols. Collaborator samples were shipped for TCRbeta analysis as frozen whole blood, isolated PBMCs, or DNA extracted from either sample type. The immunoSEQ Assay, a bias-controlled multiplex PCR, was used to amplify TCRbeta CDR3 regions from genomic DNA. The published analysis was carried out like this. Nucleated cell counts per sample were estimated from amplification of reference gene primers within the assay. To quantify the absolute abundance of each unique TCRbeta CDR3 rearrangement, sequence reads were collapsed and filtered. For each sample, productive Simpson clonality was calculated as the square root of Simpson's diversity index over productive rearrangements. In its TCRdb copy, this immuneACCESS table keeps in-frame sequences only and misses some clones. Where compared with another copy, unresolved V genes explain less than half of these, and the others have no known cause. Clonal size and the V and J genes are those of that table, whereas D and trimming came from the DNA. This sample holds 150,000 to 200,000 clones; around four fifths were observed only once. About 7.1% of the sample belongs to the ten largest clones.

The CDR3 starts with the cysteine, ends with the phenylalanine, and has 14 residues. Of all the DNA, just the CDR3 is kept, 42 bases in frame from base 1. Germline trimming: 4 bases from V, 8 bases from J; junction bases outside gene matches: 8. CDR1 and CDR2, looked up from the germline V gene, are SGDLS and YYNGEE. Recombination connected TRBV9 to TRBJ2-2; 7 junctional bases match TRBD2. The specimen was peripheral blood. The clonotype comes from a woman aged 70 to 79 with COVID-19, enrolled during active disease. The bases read TGTGCCAGCAGCCCCCGCAGGGAGGGGGGGGAGCTGTTTTTT. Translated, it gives CASSPRREGGELFF.